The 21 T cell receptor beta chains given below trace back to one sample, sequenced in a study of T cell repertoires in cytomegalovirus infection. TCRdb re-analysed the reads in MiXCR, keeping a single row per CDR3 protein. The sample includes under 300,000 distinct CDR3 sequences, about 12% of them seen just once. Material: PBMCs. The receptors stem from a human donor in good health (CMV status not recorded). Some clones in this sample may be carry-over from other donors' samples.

The CDR3: CSASRPGQGSYEQYF. In DNA, the CDR3 is TGCAGTGCTAGCCGACCGGGACAGGGGTCCTACGAGCAGTACTTC. The chain is built from TRBV20-1 and TRBJ2-7, with TRBD1 identical over 10 bases. The CDR3 is 15 amino acids. Per the germline V gene, CDR1 is DFQATT and CDR2 is SNEGSKA (reference sequence). The V gene end was trimmed by 3 bases and the J gene end by 1 base; junction bases not matched to a gene: 6.

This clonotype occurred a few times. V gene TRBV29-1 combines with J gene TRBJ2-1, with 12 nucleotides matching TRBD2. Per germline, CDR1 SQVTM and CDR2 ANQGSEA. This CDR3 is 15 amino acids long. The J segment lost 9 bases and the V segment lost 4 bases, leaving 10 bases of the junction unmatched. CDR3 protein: CSVVPLAGGGSEQFF. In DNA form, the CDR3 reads TGCAGCGTTGTACCACTAGCGGGAGGTGGAAGTGAGCAGTTCTTC.

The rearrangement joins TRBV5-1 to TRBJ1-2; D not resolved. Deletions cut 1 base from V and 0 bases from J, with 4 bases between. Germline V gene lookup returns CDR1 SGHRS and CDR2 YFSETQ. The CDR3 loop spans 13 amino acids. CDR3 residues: CASSLLTNYGYTF. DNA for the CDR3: TGCGCCAGCAGCTTGCTAACTAACTATGGCTACACCTTC.

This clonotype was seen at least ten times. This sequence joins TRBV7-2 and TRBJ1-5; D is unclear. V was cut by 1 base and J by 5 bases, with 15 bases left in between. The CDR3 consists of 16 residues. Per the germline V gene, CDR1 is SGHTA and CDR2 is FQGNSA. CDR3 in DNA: TGTGCCAGCAGCTTAGTTGGCGCACGAGGCGATCAGCCCCAGCATTTT. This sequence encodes CASSLVGARGDQPQHF.

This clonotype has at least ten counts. The DNA for the CDR3 is TGTGCCAGCAGACTCGGGACAGGCTCTAAGGGCTACACCTTC. It yields the protein CASRLGTGSKGYTF. V is TRBV28 and J is TRBJ1-2, with 8 nucleotides matching TRBD1. The CDR3 is made up of 14 amino acids. CDR1 and CDR2 from the germline V gene are MDHEN and SYDVKM. V lost 6 bases to trimming and J lost 8 bases; unmatched junction nucleotides: 11.

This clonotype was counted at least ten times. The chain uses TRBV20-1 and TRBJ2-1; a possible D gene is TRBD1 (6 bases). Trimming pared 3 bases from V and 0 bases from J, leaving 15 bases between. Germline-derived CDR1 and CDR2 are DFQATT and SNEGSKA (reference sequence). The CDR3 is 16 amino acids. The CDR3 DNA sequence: TGCAGTGCTAGTCGACTATCACAGGGCTCCTACAATGAGCAGTTCTTC. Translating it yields CSASRLSQGSYNEQFF.

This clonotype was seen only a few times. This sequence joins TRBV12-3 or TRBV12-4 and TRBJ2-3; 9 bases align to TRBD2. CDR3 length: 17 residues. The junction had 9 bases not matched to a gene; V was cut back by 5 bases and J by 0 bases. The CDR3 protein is CASSPRLAASSTDTQYF. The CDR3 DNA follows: TGTGCCAGCAGTCCTCGACTAGCGGCGTCTAGCACAGATACGCAGTATTTT.

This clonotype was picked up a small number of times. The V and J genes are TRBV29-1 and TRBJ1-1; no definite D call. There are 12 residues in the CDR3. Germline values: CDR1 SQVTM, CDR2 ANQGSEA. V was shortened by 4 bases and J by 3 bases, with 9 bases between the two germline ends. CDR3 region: CSVVRADTEAFF. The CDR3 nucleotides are TGCAGCGTTGTTAGGGCCGACACTGAAGCTTTCTTT.

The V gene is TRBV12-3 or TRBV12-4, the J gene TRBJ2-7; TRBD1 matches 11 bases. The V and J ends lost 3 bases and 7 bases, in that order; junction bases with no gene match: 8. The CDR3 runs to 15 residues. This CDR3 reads CASSLGQGVGFEQYF. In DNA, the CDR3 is TGTGCCAGCAGTTTGGGACAGGGGGTAGGTTTTGAGCAGTACTTC.

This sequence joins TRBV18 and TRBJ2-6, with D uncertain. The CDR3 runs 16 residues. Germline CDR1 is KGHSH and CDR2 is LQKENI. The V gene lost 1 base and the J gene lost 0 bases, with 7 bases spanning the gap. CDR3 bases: TGTGCCAGCTCACCACAGGGCGACTCTGGGGCCAACGTCCTGACTTTC. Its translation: CASSPQGDSGANVLTF.

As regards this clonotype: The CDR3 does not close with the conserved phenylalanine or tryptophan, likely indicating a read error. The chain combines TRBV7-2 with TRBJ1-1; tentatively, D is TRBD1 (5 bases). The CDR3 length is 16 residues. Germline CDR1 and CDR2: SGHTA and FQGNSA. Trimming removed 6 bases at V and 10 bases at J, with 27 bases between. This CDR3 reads CASRPGQRTESTAAFV. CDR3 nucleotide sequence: TGTGCCAGCAGGCCCGGACAAAGGACGGAGAGCACGGCAGCTTTCGTT.

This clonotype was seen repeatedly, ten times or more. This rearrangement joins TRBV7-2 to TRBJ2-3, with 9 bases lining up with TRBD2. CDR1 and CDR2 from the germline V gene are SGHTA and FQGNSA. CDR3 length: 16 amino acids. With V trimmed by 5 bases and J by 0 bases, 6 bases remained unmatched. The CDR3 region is CASSPLAGSSTDTQYF. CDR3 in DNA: TGTGCCAGCAGCCCTCTAGCGGGATCAAGCACAGATACGCAGTATTTT.

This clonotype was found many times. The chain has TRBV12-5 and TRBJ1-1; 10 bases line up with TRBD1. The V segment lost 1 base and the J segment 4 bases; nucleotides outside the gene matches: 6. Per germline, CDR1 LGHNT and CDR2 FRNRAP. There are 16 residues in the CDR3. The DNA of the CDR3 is TGTGCTAGTGGTTTGGGGCCCGGACAGGGGGGCACTGAAGCTTTCTTT. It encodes CASGLGPGQGGTEAFF.

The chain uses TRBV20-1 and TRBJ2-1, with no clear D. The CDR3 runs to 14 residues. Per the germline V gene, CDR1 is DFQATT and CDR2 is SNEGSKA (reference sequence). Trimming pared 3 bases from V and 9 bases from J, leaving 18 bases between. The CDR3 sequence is CSARHALLDAEQFF. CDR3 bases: TGCAGTGCTAGGCATGCTCTTTTAGATGCTGAGCAGTTCTTC.

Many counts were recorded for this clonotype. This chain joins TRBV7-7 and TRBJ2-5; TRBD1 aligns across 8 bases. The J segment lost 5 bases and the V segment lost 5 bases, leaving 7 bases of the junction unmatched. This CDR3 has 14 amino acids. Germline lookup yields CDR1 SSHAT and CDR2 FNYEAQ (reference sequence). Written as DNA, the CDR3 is TGTGCCAGCAGCCCAACGACAGGGGAGGAGACCCAGTACTTC. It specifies CASSPTTGEETQYF.

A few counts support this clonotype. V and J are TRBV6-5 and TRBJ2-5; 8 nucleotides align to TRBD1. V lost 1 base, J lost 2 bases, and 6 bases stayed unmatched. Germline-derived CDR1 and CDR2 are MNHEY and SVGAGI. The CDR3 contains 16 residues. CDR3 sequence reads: CASSYFGQGGQETQYF. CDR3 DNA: TGTGCCAGCAGTTACTTCGGACAGGGCGGACAAGAGACCCAGTACTTC.

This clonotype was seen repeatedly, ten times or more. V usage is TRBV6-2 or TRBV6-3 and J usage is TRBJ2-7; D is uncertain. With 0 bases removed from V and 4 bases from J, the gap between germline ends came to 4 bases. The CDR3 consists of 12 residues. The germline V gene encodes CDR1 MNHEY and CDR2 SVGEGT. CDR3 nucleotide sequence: TGTGCCAGCAGTTACTCGATGTACGAGCAGTACTTC. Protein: CASSYSMYEQYF.

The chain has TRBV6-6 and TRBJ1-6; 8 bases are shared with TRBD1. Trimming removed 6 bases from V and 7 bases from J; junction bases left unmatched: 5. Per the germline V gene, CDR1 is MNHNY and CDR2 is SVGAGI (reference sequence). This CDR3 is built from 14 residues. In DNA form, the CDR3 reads TGTGCCAGCAGCCCGACAGGGGAGAATTCACCCCTCCACTTT. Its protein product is CASSPTGENSPLHF.

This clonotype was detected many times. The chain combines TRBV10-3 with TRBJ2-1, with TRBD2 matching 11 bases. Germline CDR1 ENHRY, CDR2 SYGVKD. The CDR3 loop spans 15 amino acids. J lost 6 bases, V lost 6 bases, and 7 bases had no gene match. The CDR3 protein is CAISPGLAESNEQFF. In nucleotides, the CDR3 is TGTGCCATCAGCCCGGGACTAGCGGAGTCCAATGAGCAGTTCTTC.

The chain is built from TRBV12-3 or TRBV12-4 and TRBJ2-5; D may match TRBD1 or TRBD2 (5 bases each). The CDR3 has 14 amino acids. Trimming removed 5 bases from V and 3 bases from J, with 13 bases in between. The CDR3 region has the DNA TGTGCCAGCAGTGGGGGACGTGATGAAGAGACCCAGTACTTC. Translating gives CASSGGRDEETQYF.

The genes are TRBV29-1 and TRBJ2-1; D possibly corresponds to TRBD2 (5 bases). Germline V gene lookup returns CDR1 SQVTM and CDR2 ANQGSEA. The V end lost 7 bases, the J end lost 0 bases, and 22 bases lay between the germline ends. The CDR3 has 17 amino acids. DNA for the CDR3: TGCAGCGGCAGTAAGGGAAGGAGCGGCATCTCCTACAATGAGCAGTTCTTC. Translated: CSGSKGRSGISYNEQFF.